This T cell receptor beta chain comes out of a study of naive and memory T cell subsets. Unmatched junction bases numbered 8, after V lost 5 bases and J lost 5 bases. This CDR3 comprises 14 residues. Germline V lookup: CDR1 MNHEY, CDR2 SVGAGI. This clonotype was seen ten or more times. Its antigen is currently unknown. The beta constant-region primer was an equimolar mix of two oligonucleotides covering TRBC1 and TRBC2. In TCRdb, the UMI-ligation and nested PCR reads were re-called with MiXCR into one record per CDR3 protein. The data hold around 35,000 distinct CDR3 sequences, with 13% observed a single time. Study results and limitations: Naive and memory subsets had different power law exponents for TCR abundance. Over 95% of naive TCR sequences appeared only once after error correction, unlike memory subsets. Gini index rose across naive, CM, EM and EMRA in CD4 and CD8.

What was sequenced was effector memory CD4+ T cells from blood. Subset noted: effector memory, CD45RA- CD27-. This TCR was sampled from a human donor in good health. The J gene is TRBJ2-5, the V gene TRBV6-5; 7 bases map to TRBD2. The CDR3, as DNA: TGTGCCAGCAGTCGGGGAGGGGAGGGGGAGACCCAGTACTTC. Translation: CASSRGGEGETQYF.